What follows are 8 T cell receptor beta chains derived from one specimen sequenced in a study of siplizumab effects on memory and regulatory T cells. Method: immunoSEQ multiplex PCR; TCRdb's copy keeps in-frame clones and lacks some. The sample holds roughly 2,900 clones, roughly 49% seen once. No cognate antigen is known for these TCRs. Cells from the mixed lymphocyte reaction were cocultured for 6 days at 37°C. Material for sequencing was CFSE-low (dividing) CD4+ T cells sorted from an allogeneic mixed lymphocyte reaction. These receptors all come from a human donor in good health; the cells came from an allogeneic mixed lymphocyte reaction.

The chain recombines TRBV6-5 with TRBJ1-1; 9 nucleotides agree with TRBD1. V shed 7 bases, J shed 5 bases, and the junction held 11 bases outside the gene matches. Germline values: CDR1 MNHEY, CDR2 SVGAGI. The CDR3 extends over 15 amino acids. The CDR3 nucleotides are TGTGCCAGCATCGCGGGGACAGGGAGGAGGACTGAAGCTTTCTTT. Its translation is CASIAGTGRRTEAFF.

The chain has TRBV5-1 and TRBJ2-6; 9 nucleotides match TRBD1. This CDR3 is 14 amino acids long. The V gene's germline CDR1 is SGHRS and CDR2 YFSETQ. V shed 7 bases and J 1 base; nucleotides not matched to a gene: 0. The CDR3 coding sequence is TGCGCCAGCGGGACAGGGTCTGGGGCCAACGTCCTGACTTTC. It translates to CASGTGSGANVLTF.

The CDR3 spells CAWSGGENTEAFF. The CDR3 region has the DNA TGTGCCTGGAGTGGTGGGGAGAACACTGAAGCTTTCTTT. This chain uses TRBV30 with TRBJ1-1; D remains unclear. Trimming pared 1 base from V and 1 base from J, leaving 7 bases between. The germline V gene encodes CDR1 GTSNPN and CDR2 SVGIG (reference sequence). The CDR3 loop spans 13 amino acids.

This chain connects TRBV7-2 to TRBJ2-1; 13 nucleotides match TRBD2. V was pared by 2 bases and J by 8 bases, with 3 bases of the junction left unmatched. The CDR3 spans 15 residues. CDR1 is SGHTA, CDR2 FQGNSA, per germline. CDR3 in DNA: TGTGCCAGCAGCTTATGGACTAGCGGGAGCTATGAGCAGTTCTTC. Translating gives CASSLWTSGSYEQFF.

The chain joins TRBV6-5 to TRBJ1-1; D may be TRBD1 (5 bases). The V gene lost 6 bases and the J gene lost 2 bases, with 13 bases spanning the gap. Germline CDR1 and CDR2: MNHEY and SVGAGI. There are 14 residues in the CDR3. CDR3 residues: CASSFQGRNTEAFF. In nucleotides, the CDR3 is TGTGCCAGCAGCTTCCAGGGTCGTAACACTGAAGCTTTCTTT.

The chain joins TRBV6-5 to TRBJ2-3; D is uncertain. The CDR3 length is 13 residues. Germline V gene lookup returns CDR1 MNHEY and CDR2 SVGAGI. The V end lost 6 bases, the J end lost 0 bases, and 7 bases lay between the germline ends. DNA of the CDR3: TGTGCCAGCAGCACCGACAGCACAGATACGCAGTATTTT. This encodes CASSTDSTDTQYF.

The CDR3 coding sequence is TGCGCCAGCAGCCAATCAGGGGCGAACACCGGGGAGCTGTTTTTT. The encoded protein is CASSQSGANTGELFF. The rearrangement joins TRBV4-1 to TRBJ2-2; TRBD1 might be the D (6 bases). CDR3 length: 15 amino acids. Trimming shortened V by 2 bases and J by 0 bases, and 7 bases separated the two germline ends. Germline V lookup: CDR1 MGHRA, CDR2 YSYEKL.

The CDR3 region is CASSFPGVQSYTF. In nucleotides, the CDR3 is TGTGCCAGCAGCTTCCCAGGGGTTCAAAGCTACACCTTC. The rearrangement uses TRBV11-2 and TRBJ1-2; D perhaps matches TRBD1 (6 bases). CDR3 length: 13 amino acids. The germline V gene has CDR1 SGHAT and CDR2 FQNNGV. Between the trimmed V and J ends, which lost 3 bases and 9 bases, there was a span of 14 bases. The full variable domain, rest sourced from reference TRBV11-2 and TRBJ1-2, is EAGVAQSPRYKIIEKRQSVAFWCNPISGHATLYWYQQILGQGPKLLIQFQNNGVVDDSQLPKDRFSAERLKGVDSTLKIQPAKLEDSAVYLCASSFPGVQSYTFGSGTRLTVV.